This TCR beta chain was identified in a study of molecular identifiers for immune sequencing clone quantification. Trimming left V 10 bases short and J 6 bases short, with 13 bases between. Germline CDR1 reads SNHLY; CDR2 reads FYNNEI. The CDR3 spans 12 residues. Previously published methods and listed TCR primers were used for the bulk TCR libraries. From the PCR reads, TCRdb called clonotypes with MiXCR, one entry per CDR3 protein. The sample has some 66,000 distinct CDR3 sequences; around 19% are singletons. Regarding this clonotype: Its antigen is not known.

Study conclusions and caveats: Clones exceeding 20 RNA copies carried over 97% of effector molecules but under 1% of naive-cell molecules.

The TCR comes from a human donor in good health. Some libraries in this study had Jurkat cell RNA spiked in. The chain couples TRBV2 to TRBJ2-1, with D maybe TRBD1 (6 bases). The sample taken for sequencing was naive CD8+ T cells from blood, with Jurkat cell RNA spiked in. Regarding subset: FACS-sorted CD8+CD4-CCR7+CD45RA+ naive T cells. CDR3 nucleotides: TGTGCCACCCTGGACAGTTTCAATGAGCAGTTCTTC. Translating it yields CATLDSFNEQFF.